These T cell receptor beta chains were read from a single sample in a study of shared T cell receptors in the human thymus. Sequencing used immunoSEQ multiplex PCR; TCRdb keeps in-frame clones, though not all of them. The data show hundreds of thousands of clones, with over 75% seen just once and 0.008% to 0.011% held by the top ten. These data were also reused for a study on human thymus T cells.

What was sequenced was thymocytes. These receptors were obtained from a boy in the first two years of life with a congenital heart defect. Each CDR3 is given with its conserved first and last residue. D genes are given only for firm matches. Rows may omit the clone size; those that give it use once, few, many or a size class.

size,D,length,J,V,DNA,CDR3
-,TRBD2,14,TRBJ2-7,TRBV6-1,TGTGCCAGCAGCAGACTAGCGGGAGGGTACGAGCAGTACTTC,CASSRLAGGYEQYF
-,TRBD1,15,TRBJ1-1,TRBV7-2,TGTGCCAGCAGCCCCGGACAGGGAGGGGACACTGAAGCTTTCTTT,CASSPGQGGDTEAFF
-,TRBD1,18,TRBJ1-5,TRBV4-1,TGCGCCAGCAGCCACGACATCCGGGACAGGGGCCCCAATCAGCCCCAGCATTTT,CASSHDIRDRGPNQPQHF
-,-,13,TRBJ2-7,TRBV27,TGTGCCAGCAGTTTAGGTCCTAGCTACGAGCAGTACTTC,CASSLGPSYEQYF
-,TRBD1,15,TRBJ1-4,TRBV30,TGTGCCTGGACCCCTAGAAGACAGGGAGGTGAAAAACTGTTTTTT,CAWTPRRQGGEKLFF
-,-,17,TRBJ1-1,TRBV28,TGTGCCAGCACCCCTGGGGGCAGGGCCATTATGAACACTGAAGCTTTCTTT,CASTPGGRAIMNTEAFF
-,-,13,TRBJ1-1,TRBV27,TGTGCCAGCAGAAGAGCTGGCGGCACTGAAGCTTTCTTT,CASRRAGGTEAFF
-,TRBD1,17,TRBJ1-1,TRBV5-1,TGCGCCAGCAGCCCCGGACAGGGTTTACATATGAACACTGAAGCTTTCTTT,CASSPGQGLHMNTEAFF
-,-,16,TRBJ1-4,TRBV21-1,TGTGCCAGCAGCAAACGGCTCCTACAGGTTAATGAAAAACTGTTTTTT,CASSKRLLQVNEKLFF
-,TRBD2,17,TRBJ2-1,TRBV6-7,TGTGCCAGCAGCCCAAGCTATACTAGCGGGTGGACGAATGAGCAGTTCTTC,CASSPSYTSGWTNEQFF
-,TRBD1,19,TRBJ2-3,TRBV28,TGTGCCAGCAGGACCGGGACAGGGGGCCCCTCGGGAGGGCCAGATACGCAGTATTTT,CASRTGTGGPSGGPDTQYF
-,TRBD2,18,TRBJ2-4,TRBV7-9,TGTGCCAGCAGCCCCCGGGGGGCGGGAGGGTTAGCCAAAAACATTCAGTACTTC,CASSPRGAGGLAKNIQYF
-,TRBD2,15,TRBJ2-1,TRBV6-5,TGTGCCAGCAGGCTTGGACTAGCACCGGACAATGAGCAGTTCTTC,CASRLGLAPDNEQFF
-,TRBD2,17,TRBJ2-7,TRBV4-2,TGTGCCAGCAGCCAAGGTTTAGCGGGAGGACCTTCCTACGAGCAGTACTTC,CASSQGLAGGPSYEQYF
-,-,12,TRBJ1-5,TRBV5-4,TGTGCCAGCAGCTTACAGGGTCAGCCCCAGCATTTT,CASSLQGQPQHF
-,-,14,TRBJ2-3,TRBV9,TGTGCCAGCAGTCAGGTAGCGGACACAGATACGCAGTATTTT,CASSQVADTDTQYF
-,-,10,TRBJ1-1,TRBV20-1,TGCAGTGCTAGCGCGACTGAAGCTTTCTTT,CSASATEAFF
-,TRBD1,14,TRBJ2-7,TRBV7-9,TGTGCCAGCAGTCATGGGACAGGGCCGTACGAGCAGTACTTC,CASSHGTGPYEQYF
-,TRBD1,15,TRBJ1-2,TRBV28,TGTGCCAGCAGTTCTTATCGGACAGGGGGCTATGGCTACACCTTC,CASSSYRTGGYGYTF
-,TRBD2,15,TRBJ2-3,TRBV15,TGTGCCACCACACAAGCGGGGTTCAGGGCAGATACGCAGTATTTT,CATTQAGFRADTQYF
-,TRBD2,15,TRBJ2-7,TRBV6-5,TGTGCCAGCAGTTACTCTCCGGGGGGAGGGTACGAGCAGTACTTC,CASSYSPGGGYEQYF
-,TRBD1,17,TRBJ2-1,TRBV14,TGTGCCAGCAGCCAAGAAGGGGGACAGGGGTTCCACAATGAGCAGTTCTTC,CASSQEGGQGFHNEQFF
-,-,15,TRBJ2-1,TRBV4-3,TGCGCCAGCAGCCAAGATCCAAGGAGGCAACATGAGCAGTTCTTC,CASSQDPRRQHEQFF
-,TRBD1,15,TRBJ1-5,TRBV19,TGTGCCAGTAGTACCCGGGACAGCCCGGAACAGCCCCAGCATTTT,CASSTRDSPEQPQHF
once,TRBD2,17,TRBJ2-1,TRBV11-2,TGTGCCAGCAGCTTAGATCGGGTTAGCGGGAGAAGGAATGAGCAGTTCTTC,CASSLDRVSGRRNEQFF
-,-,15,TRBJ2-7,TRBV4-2,TGTGCCAGCAGCCAGTGGAGCGGGCTCTCCTACGAGCAGTACTTC,CASSQWSGLSYEQYF
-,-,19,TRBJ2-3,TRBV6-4,TGTGCCAGCAGTGACGAACTAGTAGGGGGAATCGTTAGCACAGATACGCAGTATTTT,CASSDELVGGIVSTDTQYF
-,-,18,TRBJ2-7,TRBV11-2,TGTGCCAGCAGCTTCGCGCCGGAAGGGGCTCCGCGATCCTACGAGCAGTACTTC,CASSFAPEGAPRSYEQYF
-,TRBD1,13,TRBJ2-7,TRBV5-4,TGTGCCAGCAGCTTCGACAGGGAGTACGAGCAGTACTTC,CASSFDREYEQYF
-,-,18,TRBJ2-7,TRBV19,TGTGCCAGTAGTACCAGGAGGAGGGGGGGGCAATTCCACTACGAGCAGTACTTC,CASSTRRRGGQFHYEQYF
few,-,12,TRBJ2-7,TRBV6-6,TGTGCCAGCAGTTCCGACAGTTACGAGCAGTACTTC,CASSSDSYEQYF
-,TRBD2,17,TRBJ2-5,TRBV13,TGTGCCAGCAGCCTGGCGCGGACTAGCGGACGGCAAGAGACCCAGTACTTC,CASSLARTSGRQETQYF
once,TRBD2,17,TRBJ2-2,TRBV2,TGTGCCAGCAGCAACGGACTAGCGGGAGTTGGCACCGGGGAGCTGTTTTTT,CASSNGLAGVGTGELFF
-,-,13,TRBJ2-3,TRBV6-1,TGTGCCAGCAGTGACAGACATACAGATACGCAGTATTTT,CASSDRHTDTQYF
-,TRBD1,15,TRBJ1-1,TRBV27,TGTGCCAGCAGATTTGAGGGACAGATGAACACTGAAGCTTTCTTT,CASRFEGQMNTEAFF
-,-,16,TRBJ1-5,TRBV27,TGTGCCAGCAGTTCCCAGGGGACCTCCAGGGGTCAGCCCCAGCATTTT,CASSSQGTSRGQPQHF
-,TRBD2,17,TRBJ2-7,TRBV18,TGTGCCAGCTCCCCGGGACTAGCGGTGCAGTGGACTTACGAGCAGTACTTC,CASSPGLAVQWTYEQYF
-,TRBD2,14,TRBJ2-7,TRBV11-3,TGTGCCAGCAGCCCCCGACTAGCGGGACACGAGCAGTACTTC,CASSPRLAGHEQYF
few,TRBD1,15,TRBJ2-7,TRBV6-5,TGTGCCAGCAGTTACACCCCGGGACAGGGTTACGAGCAGTACTTC,CASSYTPGQGYEQYF
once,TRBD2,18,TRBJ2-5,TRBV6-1,TGTGCCAGCAGTGAAGCGACGGGGACTAGCGGTACCCAAGAGACCCAGTACTTC,CASSEATGTSGTQETQYF
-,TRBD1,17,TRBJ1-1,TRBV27,TGTGCCAGCAGCCAAGAACGGGACAGCGAACCGAACACTGAAGCTTTCTTT,CASSQERDSEPNTEAFF
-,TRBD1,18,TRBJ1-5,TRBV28,TGTGCCAGCAGTCACTCCTCCTTGGGACAGGGAGGGGAACAGCCCCAGCATTTT,CASSHSSLGQGGEQPQHF
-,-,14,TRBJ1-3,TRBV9,TGTGCCAGCAACCCCGCAGGGACTGGAAACACCATATATTTT,CASNPAGTGNTIYF
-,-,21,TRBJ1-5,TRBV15,TGTGCCACCAGCAGAGATCAGCCCAGACCCGACAGAATTTATAGCAATCAGCCCCAGCATTTT,CATSRDQPRPDRIYSNQPQHF
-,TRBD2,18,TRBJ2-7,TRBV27,TGTGCCAGCAGTTTAGGTACCTCTAGCGGGAGGGCTAGCTACGAGCAGTACTTC,CASSLGTSSGRASYEQYF
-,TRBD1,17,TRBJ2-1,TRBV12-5,TGTGCTAGTGGTTTGGCGCCGGACAGGGACTTTTACAATGAGCAGTTCTTC,CASGLAPDRDFYNEQFF
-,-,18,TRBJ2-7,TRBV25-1,TGTGCCAGCAGTGAATATGGCGGAGGAGCCCTCGTTAGAGACGAGCAGTACTTC,CASSEYGGGALVRDEQYF
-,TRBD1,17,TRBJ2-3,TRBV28,TGCGCCAGCAGTCCAACCCGACAGGGTACGGTCGTTAATACGCAGTATTTT,CASSPTRQGTVVNTQYF
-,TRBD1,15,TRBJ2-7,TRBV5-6,TGTGCCAGCAGTCAGGCGACAGGGCTTGCCTACGAGCAGTACTTC,CASSQATGLAYEQYF
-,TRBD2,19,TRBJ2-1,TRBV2,TGTGCCAGCAGGCGTGACAGGCTAGCGGGAGGCCTCTCCTACAATGAGCAGTTCTTC,CASRRDRLAGGLSYNEQFF
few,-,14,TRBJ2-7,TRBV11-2,TGTGCCAGCAGCTTAGGGGGGGTGGCCTACGAGCAGTACTTC,CASSLGGVAYEQYF
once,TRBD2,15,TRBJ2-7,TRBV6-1,TGTGCCAGCAGTGAAGGACTAGCGGGGGACTACGAGCAGTACTTC,CASSEGLAGDYEQYF
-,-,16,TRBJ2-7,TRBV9,TGTGCCAGCAGCGTAGCTAAGGCGGGAACCCCTCCCTCGGGGAGCTTC,CASSVAKAGTPPSGSF